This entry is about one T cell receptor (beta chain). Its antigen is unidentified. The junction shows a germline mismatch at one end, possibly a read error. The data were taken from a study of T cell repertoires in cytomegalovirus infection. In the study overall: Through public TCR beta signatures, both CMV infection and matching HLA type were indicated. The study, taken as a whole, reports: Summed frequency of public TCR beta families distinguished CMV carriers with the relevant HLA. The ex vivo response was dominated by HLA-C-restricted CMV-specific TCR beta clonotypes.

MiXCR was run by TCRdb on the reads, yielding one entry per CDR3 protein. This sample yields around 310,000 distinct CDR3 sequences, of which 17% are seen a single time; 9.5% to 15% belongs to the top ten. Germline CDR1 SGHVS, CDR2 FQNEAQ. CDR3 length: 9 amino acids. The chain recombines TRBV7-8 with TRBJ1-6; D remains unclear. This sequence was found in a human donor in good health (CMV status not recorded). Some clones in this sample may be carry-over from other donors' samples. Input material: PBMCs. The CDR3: CASSSPTSF. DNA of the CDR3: TGTGCCAGCAGCTCCCCGACAAGCTTT. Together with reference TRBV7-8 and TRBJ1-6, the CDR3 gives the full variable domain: GAGVSQSPRYKVAKRGQDVALRCDPISGHVSLFWYQQALGQGPEFLTYFQNEAQLDKSGLPSDRFFAERPEGSVSTLKIQRTQQEDSAVYLCASSSPTSFGNGTRLTVT.